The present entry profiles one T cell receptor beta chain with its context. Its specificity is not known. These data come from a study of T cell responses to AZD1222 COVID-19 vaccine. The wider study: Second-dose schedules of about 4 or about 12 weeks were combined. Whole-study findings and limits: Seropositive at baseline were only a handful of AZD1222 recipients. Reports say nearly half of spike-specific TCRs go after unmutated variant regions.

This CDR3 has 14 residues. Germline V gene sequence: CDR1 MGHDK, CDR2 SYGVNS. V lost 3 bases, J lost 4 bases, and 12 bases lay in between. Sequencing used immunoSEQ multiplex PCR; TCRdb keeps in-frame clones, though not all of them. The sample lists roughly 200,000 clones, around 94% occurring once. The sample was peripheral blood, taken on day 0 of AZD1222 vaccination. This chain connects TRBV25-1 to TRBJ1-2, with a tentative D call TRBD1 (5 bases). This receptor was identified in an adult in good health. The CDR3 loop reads CASSENARVYGYTF. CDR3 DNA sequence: TGTGCCAGCAGTGAGAACGCCAGGGTCTATGGCTACACCTTC.